This T cell receptor (beta chain) was documented in a study of cytomegalovirus exposure and HLA in healthy donors. The study's findings and limits: In a later analysis, a missense DCLRE1C variant was linked to TCR beta V- and J-gene trimming.

A few counts support this clone. Its antigen is still unknown. The PCR was carried out with 60 Vbeta primers and 13 Jbeta primers. Clones were sequenced by immunoSEQ multiplex PCR, and TCRdb holds only the in-frame ones, with some missing. The sample comprises 200,000 or so clones, around 80% of which are singletons, and roughly 6.7% rests with the top ten. Per the germline V gene, CDR1 is ENHRY and CDR2 is SYGVKD. There are 14 residues in the CDR3. The source material was PBMCs. This clonotype was obtained from a middle-aged man in good health and CMV-seropositive. The genes are TRBV10-3 and TRBJ2-5; D may be TRBD1 (6 bases). The DNA matches TRBJ2-7 better at its end, which makes the J call doubtful. The CDR3 reads CAISVSQGWDEQYF. CDR3 nucleotide sequence: TGTGCCATCAGTGTGTCACAGGGCTGGGACGAGCAGTACTTC.